This note documents a single TCR beta chain sequence. The sample belongs to a study of technical replicates of blood from a few donors. TCRdb's table, derived via immunoSEQ multiplex PCR, lists solely in-frame clones and lacks some. The table shows about 71,000 clones, with around nine tenths occurring only once. Material for sequencing was T cells isolated from PBMCs. This clonotype originated in a human donor in good health.

CDR3 bases: TGTGCCAGCTCCCCAGGCTACGAGCAGTACTTC. Translation gives CASSPGYEQYF. The chain joins TRBV14 to TRBJ2-7; D gene unclear. Germline loops: CDR1 SGHDN, CDR2 FVKESK. The CDR3 is made up of 11 amino acids. V was clipped by 8 bases and J by 3 bases, with 8 bases between them.